This TCR beta chain was recorded in a study of blood T cell repertoires in COVID-19 (dated by TCRdb to between 2020 and 2021). Turning to the overall study: Samples from collaborators originated in the United States, Italy and Spain and spanned both the acute and convalescent phases of COVID-19. HLA class I and class II types, where available, came from metadata supplied by the sample provider rather than from assay-based typing. The repertoires were made available in a free public database intended to serve as a resource for research on the immune response to SARS-CoV-2. Subjects who had been exposed to COVID-19, were actively infected with it, or had recovered from it provided the deeply sampled blood TCRbeta repertoires that made up the dataset. A de-identified subject ID, COVID-19 status, age in years and sex were almost always included in the sample metadata. The samples were drawn from the first 160 participants of the ongoing ImmuneRACE study and from some 1,300 subjects provided by 6 global collaborators. The material from the prospective study consisted of cDNA or gDNA derived from T cells, B-cell-depleted T cells, or PBMCs.

As for this clone: It lacks a known antigen. The record has no base qualities; no much larger clone is one base away.

The investigation overall reported the following: The quantity of clinical and demographic metadata differed by source and by participant and was supplied without curation.

TCRbeta CDR3 regions were amplified from genomic DNA using the immunoSEQ Assay, a bias-controlled multiplex PCR. The source study handled its data this way. Nucleated cell counts per sample were estimated from amplification of reference gene primers within the assay. Sequence reads were collapsed and filtered to measure the absolute abundance of every unique TCRbeta CDR3 rearrangement. For each sample, productive Simpson clonality was calculated as the square root of Simpson's diversity index over productive rearrangements. The source is immuneACCESS, and TCRdb retained only in-frame sequences with V and J called. Part of the clones is not carried over; for the studies checked, unresolved V genes explain less than half of this, and the remainder is unexplained. Clone size and the V and J calls come from that table; the DNA yielded D and trimming. The sample records fewer than 95,000 clones, just over 85% of which are singletons. The ten largest make up 25% to 30% of the sample.

Collaborating institutions collected whole blood in K2EDTA tubes following their own protocols. Collaborator samples were shipped for TCRbeta analysis as frozen whole blood, isolated PBMCs, or DNA extracted from either sample type. The source material was peripheral blood. This sequence originates from a man over 45 with active or convalescent COVID-19.

The DNA sequence follows: TGTGCTAGTGGGGGACTAGCCAAAAACATTCAGTACTTC. This encodes CASGGLAKNIQYF. The chain is made from TRBV12-5 and TRBJ2-4; perhaps TRBD2 is the D gene, with 6 bases matching. The CDR3 numbers 13 residues from cysteine through phenylalanine. This entry keeps only the CDR3 DNA: 39 bases, framed from base 1. CDR1 LGHNT and CDR2 FRNRAP are derived from the germline V gene. Trimming takes 6 bases from V and 0 bases from J, and the germline ends sit 6 bases apart.